This T cell receptor (beta chain) derives from a study of T cell changes during pregnancy in multiple sclerosis. This clone was observed once. TCRdb's copy holds only in-frame clones and misses some; the assay was immunoSEQ multiplex PCR. The table lists some 96,000 clones, around 92% of them singletons. This CDR3 has 19 amino acids. V shed 4 bases, J shed 0 bases, and the junction held 14 bases outside the gene matches. Germline V gene lookup returns CDR1 SGHNT and CDR2 YYREEE (reference sequence). Sequencing was performed on peripheral blood, taken after pregnancy. The chain recombines TRBV5-4 with TRBJ2-1; 9 bases map to TRBD2. The receptor's source is a female donor with multiple sclerosis, enrolled in a pregnancy study. The CDR3 reads CASSPPGTSISSSYNEQFF. The CDR3 region has the DNA TGTGCCAGCAGCCCCCCGGGGACTAGCATTTCGAGCTCCTACAATGAGCAGTTCTTC.